This is a list of T cell receptor beta chains from one sample in a study of somatic mutations in cytotoxic T cells in rheumatoid arthritis. Profiled with immunoSEQ multiplex PCR; TCRdb holds only in-frame clones, not every one. Among 16,000 or so clones, more than 70% were seen once, and the ten largest hold around a fifth. Sequencing was carried out using CD8+ T cells sorted from blood. The receptors originated from an adult with rheumatoid arthritis. Each CDR3 is given with its conserved first and last residue. D genes are given only for firm matches. The size of a clone is reported for some rows only, either as once, few or many, or as a class for expanded clones.

j_call d_call clone_size v_call cdr3_nt cdr3_aa
TRBJ2-5 TRBD1 - TRBV5-8 TGTGCCAGCAGCCGGCTGACAGGGAAGGAGCAGTACTTC CASSRLTGKEQYF
TRBJ1-2 TRBD1 - TRBV7-2 TGTGCCAGCATCAGGACAGGGGCAAACTATGGCTACACCTTC CASIRTGANYGYTF
TRBJ2-1 TRBD2 - TRBV19 TGTGCCAGTAGTACGGGACTGCGGGAGGAGCAGTTCTTC CASSTGLREEQFF
TRBJ1-2 - - TRBV7-9 TGTGCCAGCAGCTTAGGGGGCCCAGTTATAGGGGGCTACACCTTC CASSLGGPVIGGYTF
TRBJ2-1 - - TRBV7-8 TGTGCCAGCAGCTTAGTATGGACCACCTACAATGAGCAGTTCTTC CASSLVWTTYNEQFF
TRBJ2-7 TRBD2 - TRBV27 TGTGCCAGCAGTCACTTACTAGCGGGAGGCGCACACGAGCAGTACTTC CASSHLLAGGAHEQYF
TRBJ2-2 - once TRBV5-1 TGCGCCACAATGGACACCGGGGAGCTGTTTTTT CATMDTGELFF
TRBJ1-2 TRBD1 - TRBV4-3 TGCGCCAGCAGCCAAGATAGAGGGACAGGGGGTGGGGCTGGACAAATTAACTATGGCTACACCTTC CASSQDRGTGGGAGQINYGYTF
TRBJ2-3 - - TRBV27 TGTGCCAGCAGTTTCGGGACGGCAGATACGCAGTATTTT CASSFGTADTQYF
TRBJ2-1 - - TRBV7-6 TGTGCCAGCAGCTTAGAGTCGGTCTCCTACAATGAGCAGTTCTTC CASSLESVSYNEQFF
TRBJ2-1 - - TRBV13 TGTGCCAGCAGCTTAACGGGAGACCACCCATTCAGACAGTTCTTC CASSLTGDHPFRQFF
TRBJ2-7 - few TRBV27 TGTGCCAGCAGTTTTACCGGGACGGGAAGCGAGCAGTACTTC CASSFTGTGSEQYF
TRBJ1-1 - medium-sized TRBV4-3 TGCGCCAGCAGCCAAGAATGGGGGCATCACACTGAAGCTTTCTTT CASSQEWGHHTEAFF
TRBJ2-7 TRBD2 few TRBV4-2 TGTGCCAGCAGCCAAGTTGAAGCGGGGTGGGAGCAGTACTTC CASSQVEAGWEQYF
TRBJ2-7 - - TRBV7-9 TGTGCCAGCAGCGACAGGAAACCATCCTACGAGCAGTACTTC CASSDRKPSYEQYF
TRBJ2-2 TRBD2 - TRBV9 TGTGCCAGCAGCGTACCGCTAGCGGGAGTATCTACCGGGGAGCTGTTTTTT CASSVPLAGVSTGELFF
TRBJ2-1 - - TRBV15 TGTGCCACCAGCAGAGATTCGCACACTGAGCAGTTCTTC CATSRDSHTEQFF
TRBJ2-7 - - TRBV7-9 TGTGCCAGCAGCTTGTTCCCCCAAGACCGTAGCTCCTACGAGCAGTACTTC CASSLFPQDRSSYEQYF
TRBJ2-3 TRBD2 - TRBV25-1 TGTGCCAGCAGTGAGGCGGGAGGTAAAGATACGCAGTATTTT CASSEAGGKDTQYF
TRBJ2-5 - - TRBV11-2 TGTGCCAGCAGCTTAGTTTGGAGTGAGACCCAGTACTTC CASSLVWSETQYF
TRBJ2-1 TRBD1 - TRBV29-1 TGCAGCGGTCACGGACAGGCCCAGAGCCCGGGCAATGAGCAGTTCTTC CSGHGQAQSPGNEQFF
TRBJ1-4 - - TRBV19 TGTGCCAGTAGTATTGGGGCAGTGGGACATAGTTTT CASSIGAVGHSF
TRBJ1-5 TRBD1 - TRBV28 TGTGCCAGCAGTTTCCAGACAGGGACCGTTAGCAATCAGCCCCAGCATTTT CASSFQTGTVSNQPQHF
TRBJ2-7 TRBD2 - TRBV19 TGTGCCAGTAGTACCGGGACTAGCGGGAGCTTCTACGAGCAGTACTTC CASSTGTSGSFYEQYF
TRBJ1-1 TRBD1 - TRBV4-2 TGTGCCAGCAGCCCGGACAGGGAAGGCACTGAAGCTTTCTTT CASSPDREGTEAFF
TRBJ2-6 - - TRBV10-3 TGTGCCATCGGGAATAGGGACCCGGGGGCCAACGTCCTGACTTTC CAIGNRDPGANVLTF
TRBJ2-2 - once TRBV19 TGTGCCACTCAACCGGGGCCCGGGGAGCTGTTTTTT CATQPGPGELFF
TRBJ1-2 - - TRBV29-1 TGCAGCGTGGCGGCTGATGGCTACACCTTC CSVAADGYTF
TRBJ2-3 - - TRBV7-6 TGTGCCAGCAGCTTAGACCTGACAGATACGCAGTATTTT CASSLDLTDTQYF
TRBJ2-7 - once TRBV7-8 TGTGCCAGCAGCTTAGGGGTGAGGGACGAGCAGTACTTC CASSLGVRDEQYF
TRBJ1-1 - - TRBV19 TGTGCCAGTCAATCAGGGCGGGACATGCGAGGGAACACTGAAGCTTTCTTT CASQSGRDMRGNTEAFF
TRBJ2-7 - - TRBV5-1 TGCGCCAGCAGCTTGGACATCTACGAGCAGTACTTC CASSLDIYEQYF
TRBJ2-7 - - TRBV9 TGTGCCAGAGGTGGCGAGCAGTACTTC CARGGEQYF
TRBJ2-3 - - TRBV13 TGTGCCAGCAGCGCGGCTCCCCCCACAGATACGCAGTATTTT CASSAAPPTDTQYF
TRBJ1-2 - - TRBV4-3 TGCGCCAGCAGCCAATACAACTCCGGTCAGGGGAACTATGGCTACACCTTC CASSQYNSGQGNYGYTF
TRBJ2-7 TRBD2 - TRBV12-5 TGTGCTAGTGGTTTTTTTGGGACTAGCGGCTACGAGCAGTACTTC CASGFFGTSGYEQYF